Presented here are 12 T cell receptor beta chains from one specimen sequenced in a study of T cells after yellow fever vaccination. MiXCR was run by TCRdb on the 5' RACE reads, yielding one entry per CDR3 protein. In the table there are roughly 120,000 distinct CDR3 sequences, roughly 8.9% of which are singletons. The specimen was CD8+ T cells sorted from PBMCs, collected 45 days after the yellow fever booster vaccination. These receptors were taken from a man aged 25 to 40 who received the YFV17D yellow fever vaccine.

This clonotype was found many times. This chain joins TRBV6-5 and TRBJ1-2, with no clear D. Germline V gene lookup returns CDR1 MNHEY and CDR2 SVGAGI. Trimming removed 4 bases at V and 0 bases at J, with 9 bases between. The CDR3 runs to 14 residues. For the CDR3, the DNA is TGTGCCAGCAGTTTTAACGGAGCTAACTATGGCTACACCTTC. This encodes CASSFNGANYGYTF.

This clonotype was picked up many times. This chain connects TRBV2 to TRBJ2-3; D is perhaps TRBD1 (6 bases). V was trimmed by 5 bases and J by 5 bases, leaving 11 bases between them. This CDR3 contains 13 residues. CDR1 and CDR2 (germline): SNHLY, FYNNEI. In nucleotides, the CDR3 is TGTGCCAGCAGTTTTACAGGGCTAGATACGCAGTATTTT. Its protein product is CASSFTGLDTQYF.

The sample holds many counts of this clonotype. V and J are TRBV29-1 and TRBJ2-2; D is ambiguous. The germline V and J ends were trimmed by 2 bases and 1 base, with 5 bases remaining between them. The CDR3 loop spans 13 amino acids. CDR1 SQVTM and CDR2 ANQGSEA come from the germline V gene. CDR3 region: CSVEWGNTGELFF. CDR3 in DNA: TGCAGCGTTGAATGGGGGAACACCGGGGAGCTGTTTTTT.

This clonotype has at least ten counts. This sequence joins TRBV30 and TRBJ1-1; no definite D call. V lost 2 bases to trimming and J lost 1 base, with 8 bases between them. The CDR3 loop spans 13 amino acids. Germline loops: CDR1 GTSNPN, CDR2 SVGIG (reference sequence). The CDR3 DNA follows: TGTGCCTGGAGTCCCCAGGCGAACACTGAAGCTTTCTTT. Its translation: CAWSPQANTEAFF.

The CDR3 nucleotides are TGTGCCACCGGCACTAGCGATTCCTACGAGCAGTACTTC. As protein: CATGTSDSYEQYF. The rearrangement uses TRBV15 and TRBJ2-7; 7 positions match TRBD2. V shed 8 bases and J 1 base; nucleotides not matched to a gene: 5. The germline gives CDR1 LNHNV, CDR2 YYDKDF (reference sequence). The CDR3 loop spans 13 amino acids.

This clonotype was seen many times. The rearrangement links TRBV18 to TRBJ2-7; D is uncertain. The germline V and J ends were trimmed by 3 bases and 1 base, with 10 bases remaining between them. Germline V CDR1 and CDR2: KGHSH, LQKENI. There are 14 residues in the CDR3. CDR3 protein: CASSPPTRSYEQYF. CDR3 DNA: TGTGCCAGCTCACCCCCGACACGTTCCTACGAGCAGTACTTC.

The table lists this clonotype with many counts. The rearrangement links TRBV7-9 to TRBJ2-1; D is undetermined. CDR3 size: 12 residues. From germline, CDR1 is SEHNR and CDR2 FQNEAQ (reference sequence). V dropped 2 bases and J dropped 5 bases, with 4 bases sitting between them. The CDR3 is CASSLSNNEQFF. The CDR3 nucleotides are TGTGCCAGCAGCTTATCGAACAATGAGCAGTTCTTC.

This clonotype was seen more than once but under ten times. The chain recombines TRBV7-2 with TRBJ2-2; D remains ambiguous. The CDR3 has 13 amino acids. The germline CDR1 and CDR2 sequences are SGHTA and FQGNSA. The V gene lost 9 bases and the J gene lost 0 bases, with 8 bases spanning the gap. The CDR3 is CASVLPNTGELFF. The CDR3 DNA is TGTGCCAGTGTACTACCGAACACCGGGGAGCTGTTTTTT.

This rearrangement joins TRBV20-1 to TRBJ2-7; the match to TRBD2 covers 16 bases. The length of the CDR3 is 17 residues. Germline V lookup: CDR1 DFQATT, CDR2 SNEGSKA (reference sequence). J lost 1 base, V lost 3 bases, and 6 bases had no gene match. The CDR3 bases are TGCAGTGCTAGTCAGGGACTAGCGGGAGGGGGGTCCTACGAGCAGTACTTC. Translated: CSASQGLAGGGSYEQYF.

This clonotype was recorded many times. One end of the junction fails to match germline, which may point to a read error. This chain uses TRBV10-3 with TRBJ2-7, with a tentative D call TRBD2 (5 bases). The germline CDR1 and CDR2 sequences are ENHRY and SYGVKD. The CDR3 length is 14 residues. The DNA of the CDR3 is TGTGCCATCAGTCAGTCGGGGAATCCCTACGAGCAGTACTTC. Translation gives CAISQSGNPYEQYF.

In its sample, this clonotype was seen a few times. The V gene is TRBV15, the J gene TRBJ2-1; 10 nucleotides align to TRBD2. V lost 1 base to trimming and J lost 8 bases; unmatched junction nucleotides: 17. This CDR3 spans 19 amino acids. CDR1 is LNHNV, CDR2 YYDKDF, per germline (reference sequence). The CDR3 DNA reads TGTGCCACCAGCAGAGCTCTTGGGGAGGCGGCTAGCGGGAGCCATGAGCAGTTCTTC. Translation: CATSRALGEAASGSHEQFF.

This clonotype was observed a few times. CDR3 in amino acids: CASGPSWQGIDEQYF. Here the CDR3 DNA reads TGTGCCAGCGGGCCTTCATGGCAGGGGATCGACGAGCAGTACTTC. The chain joins TRBV7-9 to TRBJ2-7; D is perhaps TRBD1 (6 bases). CDR1 SEHNR and CDR2 FQNEAQ come from the germline V gene (reference sequence). The V end lost 8 bases, the J end lost 5 bases, and 22 bases lay between the germline ends. The CDR3 is 15 amino acids.